This TCR beta chain comes out of a study of shared clonotypes between healthy human individuals. The table came from immunoSEQ multiplex PCR; TCRdb's copy has only in-frame clones and leaves some out. Altogether roughly 490,000 clones are present, around 80% being singletons, with the ten largest covering approximately 12%. This clonotype originated in a woman aged 40 to 50 in good health. Some clones in this sample may be carry-over from other donors' samples. The sample consisted of PBMCs.

The CDR3 coding sequence is TGTGCCAGCAGCTTGGATGGGACAATAAATCAGCCCCAGCATTTT. It codes for CASSLDGTINQPQHF. V is TRBV5-5 and J is TRBJ1-5, with D perhaps matching TRBD1 (6 bases). The germline V and J ends were trimmed by 0 bases and 4 bases, with 11 bases remaining between them. This CDR3 region has 15 residues. Germline CDR1 and CDR2: SGHKS and YYEKEE (reference sequence).